The 11 T cell receptor beta chains given below trace back to one sample, sequenced in a study of shared clonotypes between healthy human individuals (dated by TCRdb to about 2020). The library was generated by the immunoSEQ multiplex PCR assay. TCRdb carries this immuneACCESS record with in-frame sequences only. Its versions omit some clonotypes, under half of them owing to an unresolved V gene in the studies checked, with the rest unexplained. This sample gives 2.3 million or so clones in total; 85% to 95% of them show up just once. The ten largest clones take up 0.35% to 0.45% of the sample. Sequenced material: naive CD4+ T cells from PBMCs. Reading the label with the study, this specimen's cell subset or site is: CD45RA+ positively selected. These receptors were collected from a man in his late teens or twenties in good health. Some clones in this sample may be carry-over from other donors' samples.

Details on this clone: Other DNA sequences from this sample encode an identical CDR3 as well. This CDR3 is CASSVGTGELFF. CDR3 coding DNA: TGTGCCAGCAGCGTTGGGACCGGGGAGCTGTTTTTT. The rearrangement links TRBV7-3 to TRBJ2-2, with D uncertain. Per the germline V gene, CDR1 is SGHTA and CDR2 is FQGTGA. V was pared by 5 bases and J by 5 bases, with 6 bases between. This CDR3 has 12 amino acids.

This chain links TRBV11-3 with TRBJ2-1; 10 nucleotides agree with TRBD2. Germline CDR1 and CDR2: SGHNT and YENEEA. Losses at the gene ends were 0 bases for V and 9 bases for J; bases not matched to a gene: 2. The CDR3 consists of 14 residues. The CDR3 nucleotides are TGTGCCAGCAGCTTAGACGGACTAGCGGCTGAGCAGTTCTTC. The encoded protein is CASSLDGLAAEQFF. Using reference TRBV11-3 and TRBJ2-1 for the parts outside the CDR3, the full variable domain is EAGVVQSPRYKIIEKKQPVAFWCNPISGHNTLYWYLQNLGQGPELLIRYENEEAVDDSQLPKDRFSAERLKGVDSTLKIQPAELGDSAVYLCASSLDGLAAEQFFGPGTRLTVL.

Concerning this clone: The sample carries other DNA sequences with the same CDR3. This rearrangement joins TRBV6-1 to TRBJ2-7; the D gene is possibly TRBD2 (5 bases). V lost 2 bases, J lost 0 bases, and 8 bases lay in between. Germline CDR1 is MNHNS and CDR2 is SASEGT. The CDR3 spans 14 residues. The CDR3 sequence: CASSERGSSYEQYF. The CDR3 nucleotides read TGTGCCAGCAGTGAACGGGGAAGCTCCTACGAGCAGTACTTC.

The chain uses TRBV7-2 and TRBJ2-5, with TRBD1 as a possible D gene (6 bases). The CDR3 is made up of 16 amino acids. Germline CDR1 is SGHTA and CDR2 is FQGNSA. With 3 bases removed from V and 2 bases from J, the gap between germline ends came to 16 bases. The chain's CDR3 is CASSFLGNRVQETQYF. Written as DNA, the CDR3 is TGTGCCAGCAGCTTCCTCGGGAACAGGGTACAAGAGACCCAGTACTTC.

The CDR3 region has the DNA TGTGCCATCCAGGGACTCCCTAACTATGGCTACACCTTC. Amino acid sequence: CAIQGLPNYGYTF. The chain combines TRBV28 with TRBJ1-2; a possible D gene is TRBD1 (5 bases). V was cut by 10 bases and J by 0 bases, with 12 bases left in between. CDR1 is MDHEN and CDR2 is SYDVKM in the germline V gene. The CDR3 runs 13 residues.

The genes are TRBV20-1 and TRBJ2-5, with TRBD1 identical over 9 bases. Germline V lookup: CDR1 DFQATT, CDR2 SNEGSKA (reference sequence). V shed 7 bases, J shed 3 bases, and the junction held 0 bases outside the gene matches. The CDR3 contains 11 residues. The CDR3 loop is CSGTGEETQYF. CDR3 DNA: TGCAGTGGGACAGGGGAAGAGACCCAGTACTTC.

The chain uses TRBV10-1 and TRBJ2-2, with TRBD1 as a possible D gene (5 bases). V was cut by 3 bases and J by 7 bases, with 6 bases left in between. Germline loops: CDR1 WNHNN, CDR2 SYGVQD (reference sequence). The CDR3 runs to 12 residues. This CDR3 is CASSERGGELFF. In DNA, the CDR3 is TGCGCCAGCAGTGAAAGGGGCGGGGAGCTGTTTTTT.

This clone occurred once. The chain couples TRBV27 to TRBJ1-2; a weak D match, TRBD1 (5 bases). V shed 3 bases and J shed 3 bases, with 8 bases lying between them. CDR1 is MNHEY, CDR2 SMNVEV, per germline (reference sequence). CDR3 length: 13 residues. The chain's CDR3 is CASSFGADYGYTF. The CDR3 nucleotides are TGTGCCAGCAGTTTTGGGGCCGACTATGGCTACACCTTC.

The J gene is TRBJ2-7, the V gene TRBV18; TRBD1 might be the D (5 bases). The CDR3 consists of 13 residues. The V gene lost 3 bases and the J gene lost 6 bases, with 12 bases spanning the gap. Germline V gene lookup returns CDR1 KGHSH and CDR2 LQKENI. The CDR3 DNA reads as TGTGCCAGCTCACCGACAGTCCCCGCCGAGCAGTACTTC. Encoded protein: CASSPTVPAEQYF.

The chain recombines TRBV30 with TRBJ2-1, with TRBD1 matching 8 bases. The CDR3 covers 14 residues. V was clipped by 3 bases and J by 2 bases; unmatched bases: 3. Per germline, CDR1 GTSNPN and CDR2 SVGIG (reference sequence). This chain's CDR3 is CAWRSGGAYNEQFF. The CDR3 nucleotides are TGTGCCTGGAGATCAGGGGGCGCCTACAATGAGCAGTTCTTC.

This chain links TRBV28 with TRBJ1-1, with D maybe TRBD1 (5 bases). The CDR3 is made up of 15 amino acids. Germline loops: CDR1 MDHEN, CDR2 SYDVKM. Trimming took off 3 bases at V and 2 bases at J, with 13 bases between the two ends. DNA of the CDR3: TGTGCCAGCAGTTTTTTGGGGCAGGGCAACACTGAAGCTTTCTTT. Its translation: CASSFLGQGNTEAFF.